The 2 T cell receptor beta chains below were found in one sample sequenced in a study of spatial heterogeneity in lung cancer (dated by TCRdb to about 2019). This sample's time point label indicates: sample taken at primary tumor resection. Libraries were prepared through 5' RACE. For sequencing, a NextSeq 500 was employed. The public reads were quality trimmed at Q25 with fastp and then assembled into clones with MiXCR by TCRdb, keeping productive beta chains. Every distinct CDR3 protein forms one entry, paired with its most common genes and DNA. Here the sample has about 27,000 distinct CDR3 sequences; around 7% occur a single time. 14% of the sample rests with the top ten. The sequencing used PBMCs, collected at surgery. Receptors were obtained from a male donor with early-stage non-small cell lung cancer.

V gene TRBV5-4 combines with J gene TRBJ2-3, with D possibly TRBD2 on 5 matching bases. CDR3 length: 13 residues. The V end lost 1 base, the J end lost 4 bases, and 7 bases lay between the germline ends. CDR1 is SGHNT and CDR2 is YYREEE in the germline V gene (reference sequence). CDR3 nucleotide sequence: TGTGCCAGCAGCTTGATCGGGGCAGATACGCAGTATTTT. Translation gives CASSLIGADTQYF.

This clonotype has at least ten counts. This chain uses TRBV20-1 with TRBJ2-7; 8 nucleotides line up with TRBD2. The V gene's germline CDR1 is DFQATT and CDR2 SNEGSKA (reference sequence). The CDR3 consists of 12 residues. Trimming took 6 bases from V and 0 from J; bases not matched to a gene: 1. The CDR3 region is CSAGGGSYEQYF. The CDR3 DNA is TGCAGTGCCGGGGGGGGCTCCTACGAGCAGTACTTC.